This T cell receptor (beta chain) was recorded in a study of graft-versus-host responses after intestinal transplantation. Study details: The study gave all recipients anti-thymocyte globulin induction, then tacrolimus and steroids for roughly 3 years.

As regards this clone: Antigen unknown.

Germline loops: CDR1 MNHNS, CDR2 SASEGT. The J segment lost 0 bases and the V segment lost 4 bases, leaving 15 bases of the junction unmatched. The CDR3 sequence is 19 residues long. Regarding the study as a whole: Recipient marrow showed GvH clones, some seen first in ileum or blood. High graft-versus-host to host-versus-graft clonal ratios were seen in allografts of patients with graft-donor T cell macrochimerism.

Assay: immunoSEQ multiplex PCR; the TCRdb copy retains only in-frame clones and omits some. The sample lists roughly 99,000 clones, about 84% occurring once. This chain connects TRBV6-1 to TRBJ1-3; TRBD1 matches at 7 bases. The source was PBMCs, collected 255 days after intestinal transplant. The clonotype originates from a human patient who received an intestinal transplant, so some T cells may come from the graft donor. The CDR3 DNA reads as TGTGCCAGCAGTGCTACCGGGACAGACTTTTTCATCTCTGGAAACACCATATATTTT. Translating gives CASSATGTDFFISGNTIYF.